Below, 6 T cell receptor beta chains from the same sample are listed, as sequenced in a study of T cells in Graves' hyperthyroidism and ophthalmopathy. The TCR beta CDR3 regions underwent amplification using RNA transcripts as the source. When the TCR CDR3 underwent first-round RT-PCR, the HTBI primer set was used. TCRdb reprocessed the multiplex PCR reads via MiXCR and lists one record per CDR3 protein. The repertoire holds 350,000 to 500,000 distinct CDR3 sequences, roughly 13% seen once, with approximately 5.8% in the top ten. Sequenced sample: blood. The source is a woman under 30 with Graves' hyperthyroidism.

This clonotype was seen only a few times. The rearrangement uses TRBV27 and TRBJ2-1, with D possibly called TRBD1 or TRBD2 (5 bases each). Germline loops: CDR1 MNHEY, CDR2 SMNVEV (reference sequence). Trimming left V 7 bases short and J 9 bases short, with 10 bases between. The CDR3 consists of 11 residues. The CDR3 coding sequence is TGTGCCAGCACCAGGGACGGTGAGCAGTTCTTC. Translation gives CASTRDGEQFF.

This clonotype was found many times. This rearrangement joins TRBV29-1 to TRBJ2-7; D not certain. V was shortened by 6 bases and J by 4 bases, with 10 bases between the two germline ends. The CDR3 is 11 residues long. Germline CDR1 and CDR2: SQVTM and ANQGSEA. The CDR3 region has the DNA TGCAGCGTCGAAACCTTATACGAGCAGTACTTC. Protein product: CSVETLYEQYF.

The chain recombines TRBV5-5 with TRBJ2-7; 7 positions match TRBD2. Germline V gives CDR1 SGHKS, CDR2 YYEKEE (reference sequence). The CDR3 sequence is 14 residues long. The V and J ends lost 0 bases and 4 bases, in that order; junction bases with no gene match: 4. CDR3 DNA: TGTGCCAGCAGCTTGGGAGGGGAGGGGTACGAGCAGTACTTC. Translating it yields CASSLGGEGYEQYF.

This clonotype was found many times. V usage is TRBV5-6 and J usage is TRBJ1-5; 8 nucleotides match TRBD1. With V trimmed by 3 bases and J by 8 bases, 7 bases remained unmatched. The CDR3 spans 14 residues. Germline assignment: CDR1 SGHDT and CDR2 YYEEEE. CDR3 sequence reads: CASSSGTGVEPQHF. CDR3 bases: TGTGCCAGCAGCTCCGGGACAGGCGTAGAGCCCCAGCATTTT. Looking up the rest from reference TRBV5-6 and TRBJ1-5 gives the full variable domain: DAGVTQSPTHLIKTRGQQVTLRCSPKSGHDTVSWYQQALGQGPQFIFQYYEEEERQRGNFPDRFSGHQFPNYSSELNVNALLLGDSALYLCASSSGTGVEPQHFGDGTRLSIL.

The chain employs TRBV12-3 or TRBV12-4 and TRBJ2-7, with D hard to call. Trimming left V 3 bases short and J 4 bases short, with 7 bases between. The CDR3 is 12 residues long. CDR3 nucleotide sequence: TGTGCCAGCAGTTTTTATAGTTACGAGCAGTACTTC. As protein: CASSFYSYEQYF.

This clonotype showed up just a few times. Germline and junction disagree at one end, which may indicate a read error. The J gene is TRBJ2-3, the V gene TRBV7-9, with TRBD2 matching 11 bases. The CDR3 is made up of 17 amino acids. CDR1 is SEHNR, CDR2 FQNEAQ, per germline (reference sequence). CDR3 region: CASSRGTSGTSTGTQYF. The CDR3 coding sequence is TGTGCCAGCAGCCGAGGGACTAGCGGAACAAGCACAGGTACGCAGTATTTT.